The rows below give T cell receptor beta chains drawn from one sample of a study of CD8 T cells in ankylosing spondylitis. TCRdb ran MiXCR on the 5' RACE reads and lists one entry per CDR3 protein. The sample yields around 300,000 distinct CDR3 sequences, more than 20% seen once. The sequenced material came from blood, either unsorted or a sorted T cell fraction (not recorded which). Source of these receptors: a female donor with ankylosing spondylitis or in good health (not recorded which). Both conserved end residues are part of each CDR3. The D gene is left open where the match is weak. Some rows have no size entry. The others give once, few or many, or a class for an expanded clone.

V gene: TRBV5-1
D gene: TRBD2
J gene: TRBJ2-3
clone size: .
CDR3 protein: CASSLVSSGSDTQYF
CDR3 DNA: TGCGCCAGCAGCTTGGTATCTAGCGGATCAGATACGCAGTATTTT

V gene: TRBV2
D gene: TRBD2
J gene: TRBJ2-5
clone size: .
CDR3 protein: CASSDPTGGRETQYF
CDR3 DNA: TGTGCCAGCAGTGACCCGACGGGAGGAAGAGAGACCCAGTACTTC

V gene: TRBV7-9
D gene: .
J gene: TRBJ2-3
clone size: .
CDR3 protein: CASSLGTLALEGDTQYF
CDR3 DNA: TGTGCCAGCAGCTTAGGGACCCTAGCCCTGGAGGGAGATACGCAGTATTTT

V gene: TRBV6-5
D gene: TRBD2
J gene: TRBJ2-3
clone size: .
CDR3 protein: CASSYSVAGGPRTQYF
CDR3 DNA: TGTGCCAGCAGTTACTCGGTAGCGGGAGGGCCGCGTACGCAGTATTTT

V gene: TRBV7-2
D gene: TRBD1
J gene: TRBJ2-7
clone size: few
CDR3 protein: CASSLRQGNGYEQYF
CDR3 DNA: TGTGCCAGCAGCTTACGACAGGGGAATGGCTACGAGCAGTACTTC

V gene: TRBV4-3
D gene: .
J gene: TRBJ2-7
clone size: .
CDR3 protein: CASSQVLTSYEQYF
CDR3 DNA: TGCGCCAGCAGCCAAGTGCTGACGTCGTACGAGCAGTACTTC

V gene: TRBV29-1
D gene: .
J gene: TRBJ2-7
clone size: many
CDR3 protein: CSVAGTYEQYF
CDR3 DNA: TGCAGCGTTGCAGGGACCTACGAGCAGTACTTC

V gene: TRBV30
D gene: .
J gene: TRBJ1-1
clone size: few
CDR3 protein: CAWSDLGRAFF
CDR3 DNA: TGTGCCTGGAGTGATTTGGGCAGGGCTTTCTTT

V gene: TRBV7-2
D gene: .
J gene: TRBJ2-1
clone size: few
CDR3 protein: CASSPFPGVSRNEQFF
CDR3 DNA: TGTGCCAGCAGCCCCTTCCCGGGAGTCAGTAGAAATGAGCAGTTCTTC

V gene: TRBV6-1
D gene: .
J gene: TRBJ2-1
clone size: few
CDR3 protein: CASTVPGEINEQFF
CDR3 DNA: TGTGCCAGCACGGTACCGGGCGAGATTAATGAGCAGTTCTTC